Described below is a single TCR beta chain sequence and its context. The source of the sample is a study of blood T cell repertoires in COVID-19. Study in general: Both acute and convalescent COVID-19 samples were obtained from the United States, Italy and Spain.

In the original analysis: Cell counts per sample came from amplifying reference gene primers. TCRdb's copy holds only in-frame clones and misses some; the assay was immunoSEQ multiplex PCR. That table is the source of V, J and clone size, and D and trimming were worked out from the DNA. This sample has approximately 200,000 clones, with approximately 89% found just once. V dropped 1 base and J dropped 4 bases, with 8 bases sitting between them. This CDR3 spans 14 amino acids. Germline V gives CDR1 MGHRA, CDR2 YSYEKL. The receptor was isolated from a woman in her thirties or forties with acute COVID-19. This rearrangement joins TRBV4-1 to TRBJ2-1; possibly TRBD1 for D (5 bases). Sequences were obtained from PBMCs or T cells enriched from blood (not recorded which). In DNA, the CDR3 is TGCGCCAGCAGCCAAGCGACAGCGTACAATGAGCAGTTCTTC. Its protein product is CASSQATAYNEQFF.